Each of the 5 T cell receptor beta chains below was sequenced from the same sample in a study of CD8 T cells in Susac syndrome. Reverse transcription used about 0.45 to 1 ug RNA and random hexamers. TCRdb re-derived calls from the immunoSEQ multiplex PCR reads in MiXCR, one entry per CDR3 protein. The sample lists around 110,000 distinct CDR3 sequences; over 95% were seen once. The sequenced material came from CD4+ T cells from PBMCs. The receptors shown here come from a human donor with Susac syndrome.

This sequence joins TRBV5-1 and TRBJ2-1; D unresolved. Per germline, CDR1 SGHRS and CDR2 YFSETQ. Between the trimmed V and J ends, which lost 6 bases and 7 bases, there was a span of 20 bases. This CDR3 has 15 amino acids. The CDR3 nucleotides are TGCGCCAGCACCAAGCTCCCCCTCCCAGAAAATGAGCAGTTCTTC. Protein product: CASTKLPLPENEQFF.

V and J are TRBV7-8 and TRBJ1-1; D is undetermined. The CDR3 length is 12 residues. Trimming removed 1 base from V and 11 bases from J, with 11 bases in between. Germline-derived CDR1 and CDR2 are SGHVS and FQNEAQ. The CDR3 sequence: CASSLEPELAFF. The CDR3 region has the DNA TGTGCCAGCAGCTTAGAACCCGAATTGGCTTTCTTT.

In nucleotides, the CDR3 is TGTGCCAGCAGCCCAGGACTAGCGGGAGCCAATGAGCAGTTCTTC. Amino acid sequence: CASSPGLAGANEQFF. V is TRBV4-2 and J is TRBJ2-1; 13 bases map to TRBD2. CDR3 length: 15 amino acids. V lost 4 bases, J lost 6 bases, and 3 bases stayed unmatched. Per the germline V gene, CDR1 is LGHNA and CDR2 is YNFKEQ.

The rearrangement links TRBV20-1 to TRBJ2-2; D not certain. The length of the CDR3 is 15 residues. V was cut by 1 base and J by 0 bases, with 9 bases left in between. The germline gives CDR1 DFQATT, CDR2 SNEGSKA (reference sequence). The CDR3 region is CSARAPKPNTGELFF. The CDR3 DNA is TGCAGTGCTAGAGCACCGAAGCCGAACACCGGGGAGCTGTTTTTT.

The J gene is TRBJ2-1, the V gene TRBV29-1; either TRBD1 or TRBD2 may fit D (7 bases each). CDR1 and CDR2 from the germline V gene are SQVTM and ANQGSEA. The CDR3 runs to 15 residues. CDR3 bases: TGCAGTGTTCAGGGAGGGGGCAGCTCCTACAATGAGCAGTTCTTC. Translation: CSVQGGGSSYNEQFF.